This T cell receptor beta chain was sequenced for a study of Graves' ophthalmopathy and Graves' hyperthyroidism. Study at large: Upon initial diagnosis and before any treatment, peripheral blood was collected. Study-level results: Blood also carried most expanded thyroid clonotypes exceeding 0.001 frequency.

The TCR beta CDR3 regions underwent amplification from RNA transcripts. RT-PCR in the first round used HTBI primers; a second-round multiplex PCR followed. Each CDR3 protein is one row after TCRdb ran MiXCR on the multiplex PCR reads. The table has about 210,000 distinct CDR3 sequences, approximately 29% seen once; the top ten hold approximately 8.6%. Exclusion applied to patients with other autoimmune diseases, uncontrolled infections, pregnancy or lactation. Diagnosis was based on clinical symptoms, serum thyroxine, TRAb, thyroid ultrasound and orbital computed tomography. Germline CDR1 SGHAT, CDR2 FQNNGV. CDR3 length: 14 amino acids. J gave up 1 base and V 6 bases, and 6 bases lay outside the gene matches. This clonotype came up many times. Its antigen is unknown.

The origin of this receptor is a man in his fifties or sixties with Graves' ophthalmopathy. The V call is TRBV11-2, the J call TRBJ2-7; TRBD1 aligns across 7 bases. Material for sequencing was peripheral blood. The CDR3, as DNA: TGTGCCAGCAGGGGGGACAGTTATTCCTACGAGCAGTACTTC. This gives the protein CASRGDSYSYEQYF.